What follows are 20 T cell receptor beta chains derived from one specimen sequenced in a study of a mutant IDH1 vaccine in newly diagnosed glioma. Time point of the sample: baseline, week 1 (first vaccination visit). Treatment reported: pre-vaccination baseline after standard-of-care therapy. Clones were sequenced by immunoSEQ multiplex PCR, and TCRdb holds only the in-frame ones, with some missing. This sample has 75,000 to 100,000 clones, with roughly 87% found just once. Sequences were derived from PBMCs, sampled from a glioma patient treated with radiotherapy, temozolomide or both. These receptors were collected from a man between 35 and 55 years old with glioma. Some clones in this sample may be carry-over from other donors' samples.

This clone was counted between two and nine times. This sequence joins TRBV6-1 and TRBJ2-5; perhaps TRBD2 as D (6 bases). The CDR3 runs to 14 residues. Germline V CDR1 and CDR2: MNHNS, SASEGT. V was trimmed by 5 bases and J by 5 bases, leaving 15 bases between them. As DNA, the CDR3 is TGTGCCAGCAGTCCCCAGAGGCTAGCGGAGACCCAGTACTTC. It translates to CASSPQRLAETQYF.

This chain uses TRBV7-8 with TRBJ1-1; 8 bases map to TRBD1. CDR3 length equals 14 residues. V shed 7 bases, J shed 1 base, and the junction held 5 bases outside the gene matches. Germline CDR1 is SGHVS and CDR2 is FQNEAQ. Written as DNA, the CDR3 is TGTGCCAGCACCACCACAGGGGGGAACACTGAAGCTTTCTTT. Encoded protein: CASTTTGGNTEAFF.

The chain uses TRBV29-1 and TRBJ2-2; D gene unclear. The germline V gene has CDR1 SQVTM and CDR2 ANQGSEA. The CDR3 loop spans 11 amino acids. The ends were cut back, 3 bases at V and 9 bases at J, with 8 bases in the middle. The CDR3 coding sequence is TGCAGCGTTGAGCTAAGTCGGGAGCTGTTTTTT. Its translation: CSVELSRELFF.

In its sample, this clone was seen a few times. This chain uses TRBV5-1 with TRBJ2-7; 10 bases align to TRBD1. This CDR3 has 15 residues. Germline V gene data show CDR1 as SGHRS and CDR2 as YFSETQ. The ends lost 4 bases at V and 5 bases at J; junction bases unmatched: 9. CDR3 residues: CASSPRPGQGNEQYF. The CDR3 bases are TGCGCCAGCAGCCCTAGACCGGGACAGGGGAACGAGCAGTACTTC.

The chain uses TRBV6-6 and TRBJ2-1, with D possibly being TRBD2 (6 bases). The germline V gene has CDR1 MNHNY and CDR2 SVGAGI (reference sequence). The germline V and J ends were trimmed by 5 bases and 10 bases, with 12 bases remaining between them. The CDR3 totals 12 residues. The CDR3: CASSTPLAEQFF. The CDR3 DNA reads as TGTGCCAGCAGTACCCCCCTAGCGGAGCAGTTCTTC.

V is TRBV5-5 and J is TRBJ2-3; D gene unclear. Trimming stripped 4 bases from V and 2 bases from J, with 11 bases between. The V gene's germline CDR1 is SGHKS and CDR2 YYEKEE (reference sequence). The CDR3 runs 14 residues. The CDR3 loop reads CASSLLPATDTQYF. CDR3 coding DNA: TGTGCCAGCAGCCTACTCCCGGCCACAGATACGCAGTATTTT.

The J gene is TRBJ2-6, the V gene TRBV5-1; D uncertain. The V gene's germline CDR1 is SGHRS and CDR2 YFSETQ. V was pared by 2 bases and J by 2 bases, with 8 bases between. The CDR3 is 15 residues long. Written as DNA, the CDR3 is TGCGCCAGCAGCTTCCTGTTTACTGGGGCCAACGTCCTGACTTTC. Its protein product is CASSFLFTGANVLTF.

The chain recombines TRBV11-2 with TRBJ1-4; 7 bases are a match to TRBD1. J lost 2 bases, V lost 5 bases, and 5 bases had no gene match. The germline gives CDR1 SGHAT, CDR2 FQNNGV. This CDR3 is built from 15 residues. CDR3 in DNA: TGTGCCAGCAGCCAAGGGACAGTTACTAATGAAAAACTGTTTTTT. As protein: CASSQGTVTNEKLFF.

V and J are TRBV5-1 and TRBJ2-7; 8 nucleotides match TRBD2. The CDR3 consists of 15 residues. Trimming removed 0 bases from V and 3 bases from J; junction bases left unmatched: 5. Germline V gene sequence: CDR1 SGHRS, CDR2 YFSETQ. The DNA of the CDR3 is TGCGCCAGCAGCTTGGTTGCGGGGGGTTACTACGAGCAGTACTTC. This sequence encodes CASSLVAGGYYEQYF. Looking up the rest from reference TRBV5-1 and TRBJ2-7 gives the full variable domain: KAGVTQTPRYLIKTRGQQVTLSCSPISGHRSVSWYQQTPGQGLQFLFEYFSETQRNKGNFPGRFSGRQFSNSRSEMNVSTLELGDSALYLCASSLVAGGYYEQYFGPGTRLTVT.

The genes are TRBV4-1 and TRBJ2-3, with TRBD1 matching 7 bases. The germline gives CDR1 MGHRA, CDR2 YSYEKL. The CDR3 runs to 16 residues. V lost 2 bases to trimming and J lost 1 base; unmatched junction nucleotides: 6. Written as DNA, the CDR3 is TGCGCCAGCAGCCAATTGAGACAGGGAGGCACAGATACGCAGTATTTT. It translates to CASSQLRQGGTDTQYF.

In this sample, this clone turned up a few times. CDR3 DNA: TGTGCCTGCCTTAAAAATGTGAACACTGAAGCTTTCTTT. It encodes CACLKNVNTEAFF. The rearrangement uses TRBV30 and TRBJ1-1, with unresolved D. Trimming removed 6 bases at V and 0 bases at J, with 11 bases between. Germline assignment: CDR1 GTSNPN and CDR2 SVGIG (reference sequence). This CDR3 is built from 13 residues.

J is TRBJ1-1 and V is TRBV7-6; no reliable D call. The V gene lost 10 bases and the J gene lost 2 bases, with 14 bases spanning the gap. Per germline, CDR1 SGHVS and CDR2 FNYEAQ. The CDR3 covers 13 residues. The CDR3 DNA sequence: TGTGCCACCACCAAAGGGCTAAACACTGAAGCTTTCTTT. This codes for CATTKGLNTEAFF.

In DNA, the CDR3 is TGTGCCAGCAGTGAAGCGGGGGGGAAAGATACGCAGTATTTT. Its translation: CASSEAGGKDTQYF. The J gene is TRBJ2-3, the V gene TRBV6-1; 7 bases match TRBD2. Germline CDR1 is MNHNS and CDR2 is SASEGT. The trim removed 0 bases at V and 5 bases at J, leaving 2 bases unmatched. There are 14 residues in the CDR3.

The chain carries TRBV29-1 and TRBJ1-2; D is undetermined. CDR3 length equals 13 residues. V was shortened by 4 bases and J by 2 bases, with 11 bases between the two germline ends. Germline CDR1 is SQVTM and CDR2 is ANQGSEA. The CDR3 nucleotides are TGCAGCGTTGTCCTTGGAGGGAACTATGGCTACACCTTC. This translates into CSVVLGGNYGYTF.

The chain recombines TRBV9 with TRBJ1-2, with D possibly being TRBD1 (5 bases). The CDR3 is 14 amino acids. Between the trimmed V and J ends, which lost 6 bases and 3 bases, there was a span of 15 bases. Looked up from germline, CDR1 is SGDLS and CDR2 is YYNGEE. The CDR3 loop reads CASTEWGQDYGYTF. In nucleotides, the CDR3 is TGTGCCAGCACCGAGTGGGGCCAGGACTATGGCTACACCTTC.

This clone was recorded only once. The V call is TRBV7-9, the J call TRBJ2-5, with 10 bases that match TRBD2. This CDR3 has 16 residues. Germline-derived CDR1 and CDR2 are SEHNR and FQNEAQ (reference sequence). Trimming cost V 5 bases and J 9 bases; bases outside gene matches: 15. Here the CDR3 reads CASSPRHGSGGVAQYF. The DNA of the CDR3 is TGTGCCAGCAGCCCCAGACACGGGAGCGGGGGGGTTGCCCAGTACTTC.

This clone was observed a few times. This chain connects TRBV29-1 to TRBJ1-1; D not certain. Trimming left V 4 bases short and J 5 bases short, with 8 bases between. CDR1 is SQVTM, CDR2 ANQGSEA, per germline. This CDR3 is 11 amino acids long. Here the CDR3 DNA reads TGCAGCGTTGGTACAGCTACTGAAGCTTTCTTT. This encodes CSVGTATEAFF. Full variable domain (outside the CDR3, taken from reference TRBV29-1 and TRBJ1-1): SAVISQKPSRDICQRGTSLTIQCQVDSQVTMMFWYRQQPGQSLTLIATANQGSEATYESGFVIDKFPISRPNLTFSTLTVSNMSPEDSSIYLCSVGTATEAFFGQGTRLTVV.

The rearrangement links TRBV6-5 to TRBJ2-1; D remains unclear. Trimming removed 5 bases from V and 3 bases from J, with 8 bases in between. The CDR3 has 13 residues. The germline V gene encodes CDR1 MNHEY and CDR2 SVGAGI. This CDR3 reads CASSPGIYNEQFF. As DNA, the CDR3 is TGTGCCAGCAGTCCAGGTATCTACAATGAGCAGTTCTTC.

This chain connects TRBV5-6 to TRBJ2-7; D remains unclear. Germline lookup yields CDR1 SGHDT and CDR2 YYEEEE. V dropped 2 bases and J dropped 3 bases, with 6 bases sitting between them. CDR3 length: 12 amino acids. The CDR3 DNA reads TGTGCCAGCAGCTTTGGCAACTACGAGCAGTACTTC. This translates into CASSFGNYEQYF.

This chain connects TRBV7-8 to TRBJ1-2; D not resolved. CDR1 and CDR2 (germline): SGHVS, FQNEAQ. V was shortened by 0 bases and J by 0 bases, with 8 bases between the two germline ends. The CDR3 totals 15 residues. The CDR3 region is CASSLAPKANYGYTF. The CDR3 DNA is TGTGCCAGCAGCTTAGCCCCCAAAGCTAACTATGGCTACACCTTC. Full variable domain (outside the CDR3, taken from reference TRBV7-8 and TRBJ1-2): GAGVSQSPRYKVAKRGQDVALRCDPISGHVSLFWYQQALGQGPEFLTYFQNEAQLDKSGLPSDRFFAERPEGSVSTLKIQRTQQEDSAVYLCASSLAPKANYGYTFGSGTRLTVV.